This section outlines one T cell receptor (beta chain) sequence together with its context. These data originate in a study of blood T cell repertoires in COVID-19. Study details: The United States, Italy and Spain were the sources of the acute and convalescent COVID-19 samples. T cells, B-cell-depleted T cells, or PBMCs supplied cDNA or gDNA.

As processed by the authors: Scientists estimated how many nucleated cells there were by amplifying reference gene primers. Here immunoSEQ multiplex PCR was the method, and the copy in TCRdb shows in-frame clones only, minus some. V and J calls and clone size are as listed in that table; D and trimming were resolved from the DNA. Of over 100,000 clones listed, roughly 89% are singletons. The TCR originated in a middle-aged man with acute or convalescent COVID-19. The sequenced sample was peripheral blood.

DNA for the CDR3: TGTGCCACCAGTGAACCCGGGACAGGGGAGACAGATACGCAGTATTTT. Encoded protein: CATSEPGTGETDTQYF. This rearrangement joins TRBV24-1 to TRBJ2-3; 10 positions agree with TRBD1. With V trimmed by 4 bases and J by 3 bases, 6 bases remained unmatched. CDR3 length equals 16 residues. The germline gives CDR1 KGHDR, CDR2 SFDVKD.